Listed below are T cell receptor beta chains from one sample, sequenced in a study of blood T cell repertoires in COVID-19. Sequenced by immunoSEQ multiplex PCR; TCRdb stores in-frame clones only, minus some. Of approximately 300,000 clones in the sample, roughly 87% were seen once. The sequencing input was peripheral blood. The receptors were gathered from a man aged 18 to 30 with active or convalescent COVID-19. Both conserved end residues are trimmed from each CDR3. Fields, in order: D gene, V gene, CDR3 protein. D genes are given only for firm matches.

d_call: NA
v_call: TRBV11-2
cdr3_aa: ASSLAKVGADTQY

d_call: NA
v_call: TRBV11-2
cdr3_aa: ASSLSRDYEQY

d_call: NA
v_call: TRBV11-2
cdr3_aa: ASSFMTGAPGYT

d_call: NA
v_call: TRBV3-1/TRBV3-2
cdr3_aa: ASSLGTGPRY

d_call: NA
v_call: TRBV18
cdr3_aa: ASSPGTLSTVH

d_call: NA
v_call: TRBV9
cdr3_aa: ASSALALDTQY

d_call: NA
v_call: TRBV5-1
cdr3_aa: ASSLVVGEGTEAF

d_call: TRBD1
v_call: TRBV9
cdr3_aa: ASSTNIAGGAPF

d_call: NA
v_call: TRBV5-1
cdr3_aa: ASSPDINTEAF

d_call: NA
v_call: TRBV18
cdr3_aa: ASSPPSRPSGANVLT

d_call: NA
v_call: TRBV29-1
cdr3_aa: SVLGGTEEQY

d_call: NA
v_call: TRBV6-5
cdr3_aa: ASRPVDTPGDEQY

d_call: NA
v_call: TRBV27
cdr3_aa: ASGHGQIVNTGELF

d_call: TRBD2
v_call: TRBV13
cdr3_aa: ASSLTSGGTDTQY